These 27 T cell receptor beta chains were all obtained from the same sample, sequenced in a study of vaccination and CD4 T cells after COVID-19. The Oncomine TCR Beta short-read assay was what sequenced the DNA obtained from cultured CD4+ T cells. TCRdb reprocessed the PCR reads via MiXCR and lists one record per CDR3 protein. The sample has some 15,000 distinct CDR3 sequences, roughly 50% seen once. Their specific antigens are unknown. Treatment specified: roughly 10-day PBMC culture with coronavirus spike peptide pools or control peptides (ViraFEST assay). Material: CD4+ T cells from blood, cultured in vitro. Every receptor here comes from a human donor who had recovered from COVID-19.

V gene TRBV5-1 combines with J gene TRBJ2-7, with D perhaps given as TRBD1 or TRBD2 (5 bases each). CDR1 is SGHRS, CDR2 YFSETQ, per germline. This CDR3 comprises 17 residues. Between the trimmed V and J ends, which lost 2 bases and 6 bases, there was a span of 24 bases. CDR3 amino acids: CASSFPTGAAGVGEQYF. The CDR3 coding sequence is TGCGCCAGCAGCTTCCCCACTGGGGCCGCCGGGGTTGGCGAGCAGTACTTC.

The sample holds a few counts of this clonotype. This chain uses TRBV20-1 with TRBJ2-1; D is uncertain. This CDR3 is 11 amino acids long. The V end lost 0 bases, the J end lost 4 bases, and 1 base lay between the germline ends. Germline CDR1 DFQATT, CDR2 SNEGSKA (reference sequence). CDR3 nucleotides: TGCAGTGCTAGAGAGTACAATGAGCAGTTCTTC. Its protein product is CSAREYNEQFF.

This clonotype is categorized as medium-sized. The chain joins TRBV20-1 to TRBJ2-7, with TRBD1 identical over 7 bases. The CDR3 consists of 15 residues. Germline CDR1 reads DFQATT; CDR2 reads SNEGSKA (reference sequence). The ends lost 5 bases at V and 0 bases at J; junction bases unmatched: 10. The DNA for the CDR3 is TGCAGTGCTGGACTGACAGGGAGTCCCTCCTACGAGCAGTACTTC. Protein sequence: CSAGLTGSPSYEQYF.

This clonotype has more than one count but fewer than ten. V gene TRBV19 combines with J gene TRBJ1-6; 11 nucleotides align to TRBD1. There are 16 residues in the CDR3. From germline, CDR1 is LNHDA and CDR2 SQIVND (reference sequence). The junction had 6 bases not matched to a gene; V was cut back by 6 bases and J by 5 bases. The chain's CDR3 is CASRTGQGGNNSPLHF. DNA of the CDR3: TGTGCCAGTAGAACGGGACAGGGGGGAAATAATTCACCCCTCCACTTT.

The V call is TRBV6-5, the J call TRBJ1-2; TRBD1 matches 7 bases. The CDR3 is 15 amino acids. Germline CDR1 MNHEY, CDR2 SVGAGI. V was pared by 2 bases and J by 4 bases, with 7 bases of the junction left unmatched. The CDR3 nucleotides are TGTGCCAGCAGTTACCGATTCGACAGGGTCTATGGCTACACCTTC. It translates to CASSYRFDRVYGYTF.

The chain is built from TRBV5-1 and TRBJ2-3; D call uncertain. The CDR3 has 12 residues. CDR1 is SGHRS, CDR2 YFSETQ, per germline. V dropped 3 bases and J dropped 4 bases, with 6 bases sitting between them. The DNA for the CDR3 is TGCGCCAGCAGCTATACCGCAGATACGCAGTATTTT. Protein: CASSYTADTQYF. Filled out from reference TRBV5-1 and TRBJ2-3, the complete variable domain reads KAGVTQTPRYLIKTRGQQVTLSCSPISGHRSVSWYQQTPGQGLQFLFEYFSETQRNKGNFPGRFSGRQFSNSRSEMNVSTLELGDSALYLCASSYTADTQYFGPGTRLTVL.

The CDR3 bases are TGTGCCAGCAGCTTAGGACTAGCCGGCTACGAGCAGTACTTC. It translates to CASSLGLAGYEQYF. This chain links TRBV7-9 with TRBJ2-7, with TRBD2 matching over 7 bases. Germline assignment: CDR1 SEHNR and CDR2 FQNEAQ (reference sequence). This CDR3 is 14 amino acids long. The ends lost 1 base at V and 3 bases at J; junction bases unmatched: 3.

The CDR3 DNA is TGTGCCAGCAGCTGGGGACAGGGGATAAAGAGCTACGAGCAGTACTTC. This gives the protein CASSWGQGIKSYEQYF. The rearrangement joins TRBV12-3 or TRBV12-4 to TRBJ2-7, with TRBD1 identical over 10 bases. J gave up 3 bases and V 6 bases, and 11 bases lay outside the gene matches. The CDR3 sequence is 16 residues long.

The V call is TRBV7-9, the J call TRBJ2-5; 12 bases match TRBD2. The CDR3 consists of 15 residues. V shed 6 bases and J 5 bases; nucleotides not matched to a gene: 7. Germline V gene sequence: CDR1 SEHNR, CDR2 FQNEAQ (reference sequence). CDR3 bases: TGTGCCAGCAGATCCGGACTAGCGGGAATTGAGACCCAGTACTTC. Translation: CASRSGLAGIETQYF. Looking up the rest from reference TRBV7-9 and TRBJ2-5 gives the full variable domain: DTGVSQNPRHKITKRGQNVTFRCDPISEHNRLYWYRQTLGQGPEFLTYFQNEAQLEKSRLLSDRFSAERPKGSFSTLEIQRTEQGDSAMYLCASRSGLAGIETQYFGPGTRLLVL.

This clonotype was seen just once. The rearrangement joins TRBV11-3 to TRBJ2-7; a possible D gene is TRBD1 (5 bases). V was trimmed by 5 bases and J by 4 bases, leaving 12 bases between them. CDR3 length: 13 residues. Germline loops: CDR1 SGHNT, CDR2 YENEEA. The CDR3 reads CASSPDSRYEQYF. The CDR3 DNA reads as TGTGCCAGCAGCCCCGACAGTCGTTACGAGCAGTACTTC.

V usage is TRBV20-1 and J usage is TRBJ1-6; D might be TRBD1 (5 bases). The CDR3 is 15 residues long. V dropped 1 base and J dropped 5 bases, with 12 bases sitting between them. CDR1 DFQATT and CDR2 SNEGSKA come from the germline V gene (reference sequence). CDR3 bases: TGCAGTGCTAGAGGACAGCCGCGGGATAATTCACCCCTCCACTTT. Its protein product is CSARGQPRDNSPLHF.

V is TRBV7-3 and J is TRBJ2-3, with 9 bases identical to TRBD2. J lost 2 bases, V lost 6 bases, and 6 bases had no gene match. Germline-derived CDR1 and CDR2 are SGHTA and FQGTGA. The CDR3 spans 15 residues. The CDR3 DNA reads TGTGCCAGCAGTCGAACTAGCGGGCACACAGATACGCAGTATTTT. It specifies CASSRTSGHTDTQYF.

The chain combines TRBV20-1 with TRBJ1-2; 8 bases are a match to TRBD1. This CDR3 region has 14 residues. Germline V gene sequence: CDR1 DFQATT, CDR2 SNEGSKA (reference sequence). V was clipped by 5 bases and J by 4 bases; unmatched bases: 9. The CDR3 here is CSASLSDRGYGYTF. CDR3 coding DNA: TGCAGTGCTTCCCTATCAGACAGGGGCTATGGCTACACCTTC.

The gene calls are TRBV7-8 and TRBJ1-1; D ambiguous. Germline assignment: CDR1 SGHVS and CDR2 FQNEAQ. The CDR3 runs to 13 residues. V lost 4 bases and J 4 bases, leaving 10 bases between the germline ends. CDR3 sequence reads: CASSYMVGTEAFF. The DNA for the CDR3 is TGTGCCAGCAGCTACATGGTGGGCACTGAAGCTTTCTTT.

The genes are TRBV7-3 and TRBJ1-1, with TRBD1 as a possible D gene (5 bases). The V end was cut by 5 bases, the J end by 2 bases, with 15 bases between. This CDR3 has 15 amino acids. The germline gives CDR1 SGHTA, CDR2 FQGTGA. For the CDR3, the DNA is TGTGCCAGCAGCCCTGAGGTGGGGCGAAACACTGAAGCTTTCTTT. The encoded protein is CASSPEVGRNTEAFF.

The chain carries TRBV19 and TRBJ1-6, with 9 bases identical to TRBD1. After removal of 7 bases from V and 10 bases from J, the junction contained 11 bases not matched to a gene. Germline V gene sequence: CDR1 LNHDA, CDR2 SQIVND (reference sequence). The CDR3 has 15 amino acids. The CDR3 spells CASMATGGRRSPLHF. The CDR3 DNA sequence: TGTGCCAGTATGGCGACAGGGGGTCGTCGGTCACCCCTCCACTTT.

V gene TRBV6-1 combines with J gene TRBJ2-7; D is unclear. The V end was cut by 4 bases, the J end by 2 bases, with 9 bases between. Germline CDR1 and CDR2: MNHNS and SASEGT. CDR3 size: 13 residues. The CDR3 protein is CASSARRAYEQYF. The DNA of the CDR3 is TGTGCCAGCAGTGCTAGGAGAGCCTACGAGCAGTACTTC.

The chain recombines TRBV28 with TRBJ1-2; 10 bases are a match to TRBD1. Germline lookup yields CDR1 MDHEN and CDR2 SYDVKM. The CDR3 consists of 13 residues. V shed 10 bases, J shed 6 bases, and the junction held 8 bases outside the gene matches. The CDR3 protein is CAIEMGQGNGYTF. CDR3 bases: TGTGCCATCGAGATGGGACAGGGGAATGGCTACACCTTC.

The gene calls are TRBV6-5 and TRBJ1-2; D unresolved. Trimming shortened V by 0 bases and J by 0 bases, and 8 bases separated the two germline ends. CDR1 is MNHEY, CDR2 SVGAGI, per germline. The CDR3 consists of 15 residues. The CDR3 sequence: CASSYSPFTNYGYTF. Here the CDR3 DNA reads TGTGCCAGCAGTTACTCGCCCTTCACTAACTATGGCTACACCTTC.

The genes are TRBV20-1 and TRBJ2-3; 7 bases map to TRBD2. Germline CDR1 and CDR2: DFQATT and SNEGSKA (reference sequence). Trimming took 4 bases from V and 0 from J; bases not matched to a gene: 4. The CDR3 is 14 amino acids. The CDR3 protein is CSAKKGGSTDTQYF. Here the CDR3 DNA reads TGCAGTGCTAAAAAGGGAGGGAGCACAGATACGCAGTATTTT.

The V call is TRBV12-3 or TRBV12-4, the J call TRBJ2-5; D ambiguous. CDR3 size: 14 residues. Trimming left V 6 bases short and J 1 base short, with 12 bases between. CDR3 in amino acids: CASSPGPSQETQYF. CDR3 nucleotides: TGTGCCAGCAGCCCCGGACCGTCCCAAGAGACCCAGTACTTC.

The chain employs TRBV11-1 and TRBJ1-1, with unresolved D. The CDR3 is 14 amino acids. Germline assignment: CDR1 SGHAT and CDR2 FQDESV (reference sequence). V lost 2 bases to trimming and J lost 0 bases, with 7 bases between them. CDR3 nucleotide sequence: TGTGCCAGCAGCTTACAGGCCATGAACACTGAAGCTTTCTTT. Translating it yields CASSLQAMNTEAFF.

The chain joins TRBV7-9 to TRBJ2-7, with D possibly matching TRBD1 (6 bases). This CDR3 comprises 13 residues. Germline values: CDR1 SEHNR, CDR2 FQNEAQ (reference sequence). With 0 bases removed from V and 4 bases from J, the gap between germline ends came to 7 bases. The CDR3 nucleotides read TGTGCCAGCAGCTTAGCAGGGGGATACGAGCAGTACTTC. Residues: CASSLAGGYEQYF. The full variable domain, completed using reference TRBV7-9 and TRBJ2-7, is DTGVSQNPRHKITKRGQNVTFRCDPISEHNRLYWYRQTLGQGPEFLTYFQNEAQLEKSRLLSDRFSAERPKGSFSTLEIQRTEQGDSAMYLCASSLAGGYEQYFGPGTRLTVT.

The CDR3 reads CASSLAGTGYDEQYF. CDR3 DNA sequence: TGTGCCAGCAGCTTAGCCGGGACAGGGTACGACGAGCAGTACTTC. The genes are TRBV7-2 and TRBJ2-7; 9 bases line up with TRBD1. The CDR3 contains 15 residues. Per the germline V gene, CDR1 is SGHTA and CDR2 is FQGNSA. V was clipped by 0 bases and J by 5 bases; unmatched bases: 5.

The chain joins TRBV11-2 to TRBJ2-7; TRBD2 matches at 11 bases. The germline V gene encodes CDR1 SGHAT and CDR2 FQNNGV. The CDR3 contains 19 residues. Losses at the gene ends were 4 bases for V and 2 bases for J; bases not matched to a gene: 16. The DNA of the CDR3 is TGTGCCAGCAGCTCGTACCGACTACTAGCGGGGGACTCTACCTACGAGCAGTACTTC. This encodes CASSSYRLLAGDSTYEQYF. The full variable domain, completed using reference TRBV11-2 and TRBJ2-7, is EAGVAQSPRYKIIEKRQSVAFWCNPISGHATLYWYQQILGQGPKLLIQFQNNGVVDDSQLPKDRFSAERLKGVDSTLKIQPAKLEDSAVYLCASSSYRLLAGDSTYEQYFGPGTRLTVT.

The chain carries TRBV7-6 and TRBJ2-2; tentative D call: TRBD1 (5 bases). Trimming took off 5 bases at V and 6 bases at J, with 16 bases between the two ends. Germline V lookup: CDR1 SGHVS, CDR2 FNYEAQ. The CDR3 runs 15 residues. In nucleotides, the CDR3 is TGTGCCAGCAGCGACCAGGGAAGCCAGCCCGGGGAGCTGTTTTTT. It yields the protein CASSDQGSQPGELFF.

This rearrangement joins TRBV19 to TRBJ1-1; D is uncertain. This CDR3 is built from 13 residues. The V gene lost 7 bases and the J gene lost 7 bases, with 16 bases spanning the gap. The germline gives CDR1 LNHDA, CDR2 SQIVND (reference sequence). The chain's CDR3 is CASTIGMVGEAFF. CDR3 DNA: TGTGCCAGTACCATAGGGATGGTTGGTGAAGCTTTCTTT.